The clone carrying this T cell receptor (beta chain) has only a few counts. The antigen is unknown. TCRdb reprocessed the 5' RACE reads via MiXCR and lists one record per CDR3 protein. The table lists just under 350,000 distinct CDR3 sequences, approximately 15% of them singletons. The CDR3 contains 15 residues. J was trimmed by 2 bases and V by 2 bases; bases with no gene match: 4. CDR1 is SGHRS and CDR2 is YFSETQ in the germline V gene. The sample originates from a study of CD8 T cells in ankylosing spondylitis. Study-level results: Blood of patients with ankylosing spondylitis appeared to be characterized by a TCR beta motif of seven or eight highly homologous variants. Significant enrichment of disease-linked clones was reported in matched ankylosing spondylitis synovial fluid.

The sequencing sample was made of blood, either unsorted or a sorted T cell fraction (not recorded which). This TCR came from a male donor with ankylosing spondylitis or in good health (not recorded which). The V gene is TRBV5-1, the J gene TRBJ2-7, with 10 nucleotides matching TRBD2. CDR3 sequence: CASSLGTSVAYEQYF. The DNA for the CDR3 is TGCGCCAGCAGCTTAGGGACTAGCGTTGCCTACGAGCAGTACTTC.